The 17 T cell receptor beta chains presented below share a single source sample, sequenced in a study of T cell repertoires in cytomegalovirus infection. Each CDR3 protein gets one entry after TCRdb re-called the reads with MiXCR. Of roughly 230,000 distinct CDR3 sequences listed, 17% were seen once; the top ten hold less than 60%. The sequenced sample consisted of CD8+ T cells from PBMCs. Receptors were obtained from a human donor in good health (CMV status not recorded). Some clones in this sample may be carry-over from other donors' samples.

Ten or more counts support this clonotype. The CDR3 bases are TGTGCCAGCAGCCCCGGGGGATCCTACAATGAGCAGTTCTTC. It translates to CASSPGGSYNEQFF. The J gene is TRBJ2-1, the V gene TRBV6-5, with a tentative D call TRBD2 (6 bases). The germline gives CDR1 MNHEY, CDR2 SVGAGI. The CDR3 loop spans 14 amino acids. The V gene lost 6 bases and the J gene lost 1 base, with 10 bases spanning the gap.

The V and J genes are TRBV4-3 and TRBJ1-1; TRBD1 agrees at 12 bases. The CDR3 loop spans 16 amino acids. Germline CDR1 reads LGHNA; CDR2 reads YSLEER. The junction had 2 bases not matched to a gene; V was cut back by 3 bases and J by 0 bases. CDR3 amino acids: CASSHGTGGLNTEAFF. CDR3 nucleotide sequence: TGCGCCAGCAGCCACGGGACAGGGGGCTTGAACACTGAAGCTTTCTTT.

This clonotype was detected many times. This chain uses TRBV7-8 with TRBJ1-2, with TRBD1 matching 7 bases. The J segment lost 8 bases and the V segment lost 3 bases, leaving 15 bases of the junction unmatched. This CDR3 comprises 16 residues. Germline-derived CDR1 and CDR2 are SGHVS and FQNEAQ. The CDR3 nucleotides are TGTGCCAGCAGCTTCAATCCTGGGACAGCCGAAGGAGGCTACACCTTC. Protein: CASSFNPGTAEGGYTF.

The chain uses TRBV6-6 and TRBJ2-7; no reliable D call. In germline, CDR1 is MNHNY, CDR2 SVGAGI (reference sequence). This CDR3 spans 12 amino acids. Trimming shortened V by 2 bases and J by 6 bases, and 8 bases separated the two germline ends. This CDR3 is CASSYASSEQYF. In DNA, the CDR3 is TGTGCCAGCAGTTACGCATCCAGCGAGCAGTACTTC.

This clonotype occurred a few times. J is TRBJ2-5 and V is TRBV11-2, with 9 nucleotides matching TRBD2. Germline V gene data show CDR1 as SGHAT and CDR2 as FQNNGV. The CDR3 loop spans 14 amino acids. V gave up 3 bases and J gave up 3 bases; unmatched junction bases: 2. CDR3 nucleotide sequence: TGTGCCAGCAGCTTGCTAGCGGGAAAAGAGACCCAGTACTTC. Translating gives CASSLLAGKETQYF.

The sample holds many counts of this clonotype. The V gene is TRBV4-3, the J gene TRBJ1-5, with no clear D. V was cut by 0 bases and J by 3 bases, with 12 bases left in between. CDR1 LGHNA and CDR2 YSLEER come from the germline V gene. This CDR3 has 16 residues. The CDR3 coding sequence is TGCGCCAGCAGCCAAGATCAGGTCCCCGTCAATCAGCCCCAGCATTTT. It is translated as CASSQDQVPVNQPQHF.

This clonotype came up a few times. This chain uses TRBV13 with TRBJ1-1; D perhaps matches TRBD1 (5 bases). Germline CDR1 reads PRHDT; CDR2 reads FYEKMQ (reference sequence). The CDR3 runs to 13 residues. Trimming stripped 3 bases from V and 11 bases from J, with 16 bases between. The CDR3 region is CASSLGDVYGAFF. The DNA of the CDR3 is TGTGCCAGCAGCTTGGGGGATGTGTACGGGGCTTTCTTT.

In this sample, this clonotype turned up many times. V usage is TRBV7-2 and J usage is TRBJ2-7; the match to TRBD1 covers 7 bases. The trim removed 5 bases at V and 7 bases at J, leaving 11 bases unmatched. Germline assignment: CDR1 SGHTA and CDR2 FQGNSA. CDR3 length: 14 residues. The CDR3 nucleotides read TGTGCCAGCAGCCAAGATTACAGGGGAATGGAGCAGTACTTC. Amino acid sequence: CASSQDYRGMEQYF.

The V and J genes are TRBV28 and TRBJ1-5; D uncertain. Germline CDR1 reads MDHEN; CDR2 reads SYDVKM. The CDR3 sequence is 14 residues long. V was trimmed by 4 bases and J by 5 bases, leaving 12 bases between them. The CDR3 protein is CASSWAPTDQPQHF. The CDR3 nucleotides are TGTGCCAGCAGTTGGGCGCCTACCGATCAGCCCCAGCATTTT.

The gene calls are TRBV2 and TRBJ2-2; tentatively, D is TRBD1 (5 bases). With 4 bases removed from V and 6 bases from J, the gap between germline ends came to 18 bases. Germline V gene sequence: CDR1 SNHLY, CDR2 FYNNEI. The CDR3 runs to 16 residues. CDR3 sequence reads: CASSGLGPGAAGELFF. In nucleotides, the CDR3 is TGTGCCAGCAGTGGATTGGGGCCCGGAGCCGCCGGGGAGCTGTTTTTT.

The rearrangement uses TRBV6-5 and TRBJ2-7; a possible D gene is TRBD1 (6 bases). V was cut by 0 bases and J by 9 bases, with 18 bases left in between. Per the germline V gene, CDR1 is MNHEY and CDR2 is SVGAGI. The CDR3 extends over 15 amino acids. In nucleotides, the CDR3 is TGTGCCAGCAGTTACTCCCGGACAGCGGATACGAGGCAGTACTTC. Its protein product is CASSYSRTADTRQYF.

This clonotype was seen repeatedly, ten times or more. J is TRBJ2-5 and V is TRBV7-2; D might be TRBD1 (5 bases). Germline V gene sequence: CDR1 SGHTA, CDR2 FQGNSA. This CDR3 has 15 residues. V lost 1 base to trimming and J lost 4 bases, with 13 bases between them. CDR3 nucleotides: TGTGCCAGCAGCTTAGGACAGCGCGACTTAGAGACCCAGTACTTC. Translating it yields CASSLGQRDLETQYF.

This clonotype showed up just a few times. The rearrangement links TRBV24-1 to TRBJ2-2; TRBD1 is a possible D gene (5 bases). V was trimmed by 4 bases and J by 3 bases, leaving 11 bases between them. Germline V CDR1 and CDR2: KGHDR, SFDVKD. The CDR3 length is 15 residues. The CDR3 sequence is CATSDPRTYTGELFF. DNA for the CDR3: TGTGCCACCAGTGACCCCAGGACATACACCGGGGAGCTGTTTTTT.

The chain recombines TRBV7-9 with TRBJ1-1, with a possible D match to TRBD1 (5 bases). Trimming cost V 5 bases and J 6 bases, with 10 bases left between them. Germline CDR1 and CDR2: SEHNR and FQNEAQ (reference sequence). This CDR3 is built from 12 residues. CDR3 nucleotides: TGTGCCAGCAGCGGGACTAGAGCTGAAGCTTTCTTT. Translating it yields CASSGTRAEAFF.

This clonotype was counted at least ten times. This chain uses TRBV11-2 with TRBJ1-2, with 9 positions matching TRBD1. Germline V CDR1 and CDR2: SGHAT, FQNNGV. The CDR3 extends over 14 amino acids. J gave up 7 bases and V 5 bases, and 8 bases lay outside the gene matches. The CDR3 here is CASSPDRGASGYTF. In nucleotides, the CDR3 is TGTGCCAGCAGCCCGGACAGGGGCGCATCTGGCTACACCTTC.

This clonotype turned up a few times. Written as DNA, the CDR3 is TGTGCCAGCTTCAGTGGGGCCAACGTCCTGACTTTC. Its protein product is CASFSGANVLTF. The chain links TRBV6-2 or TRBV6-3 to TRBJ2-6, with D unresolved. CDR3 length: 12 residues. V lost 8 bases and J 3 bases, leaving 5 bases between the germline ends. From germline, CDR1 is MNHEY and CDR2 SVGEGT.

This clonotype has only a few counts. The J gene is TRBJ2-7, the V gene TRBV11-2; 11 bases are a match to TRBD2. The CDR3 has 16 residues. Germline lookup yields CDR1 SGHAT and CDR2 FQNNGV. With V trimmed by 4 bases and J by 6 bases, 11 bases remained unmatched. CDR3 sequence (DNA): TGTGCCAGCAGCTATCTAGCGGGGGGCGAGGGTATCGAGCAGTACTTC. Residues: CASSYLAGGEGIEQYF.